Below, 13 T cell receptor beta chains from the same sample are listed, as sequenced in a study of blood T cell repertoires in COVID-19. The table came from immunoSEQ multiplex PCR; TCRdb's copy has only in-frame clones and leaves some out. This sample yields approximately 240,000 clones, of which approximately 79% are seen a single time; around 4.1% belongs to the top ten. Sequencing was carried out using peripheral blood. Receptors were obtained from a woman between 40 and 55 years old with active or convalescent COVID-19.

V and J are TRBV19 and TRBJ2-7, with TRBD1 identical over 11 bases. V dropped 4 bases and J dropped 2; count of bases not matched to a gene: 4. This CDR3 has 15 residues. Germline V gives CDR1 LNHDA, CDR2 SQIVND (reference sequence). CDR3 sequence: CASSRGQGAPYEQYV. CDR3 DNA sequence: TGTGCCAGTAGTAGAGGACAGGGGGCACCCTACGAGCAGTACGTC.

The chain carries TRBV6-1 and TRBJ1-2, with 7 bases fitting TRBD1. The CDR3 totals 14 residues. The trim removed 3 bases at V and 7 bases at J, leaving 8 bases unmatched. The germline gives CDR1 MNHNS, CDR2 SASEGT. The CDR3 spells CASSELGGGSGYTF. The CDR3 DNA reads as TGTGCCAGCAGTGAGCTAGGGGGCGGGTCTGGCTACACCTTC.

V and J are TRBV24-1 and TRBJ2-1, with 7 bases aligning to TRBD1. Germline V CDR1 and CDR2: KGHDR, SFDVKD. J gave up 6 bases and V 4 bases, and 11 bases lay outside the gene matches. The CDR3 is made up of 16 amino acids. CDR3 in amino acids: CATSEPGGLAPNEQFF. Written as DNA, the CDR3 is TGTGCCACCAGTGAACCAGGGGGATTGGCCCCCAATGAGCAGTTCTTC.

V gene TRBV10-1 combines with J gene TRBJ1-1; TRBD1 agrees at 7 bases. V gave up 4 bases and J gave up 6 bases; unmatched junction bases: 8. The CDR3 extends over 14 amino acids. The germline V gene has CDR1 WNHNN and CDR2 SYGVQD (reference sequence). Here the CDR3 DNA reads TGCGCCAGCAGTGTGGACAGGCGGCTTTCTGAAGCTTTCTTT. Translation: CASSVDRRLSEAFF.

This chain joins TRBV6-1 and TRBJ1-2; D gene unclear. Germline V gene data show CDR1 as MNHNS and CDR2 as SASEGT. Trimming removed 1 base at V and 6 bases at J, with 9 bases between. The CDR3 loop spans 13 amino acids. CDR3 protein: CASSEVDGNGYTF. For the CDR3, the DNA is TGTGCCAGCAGTGAAGTAGACGGGAATGGCTACACCTTC.

The CDR3 region has the DNA TGTGCCAGCAGCGAAAGGGGTTTGGAGACCCAGTACTTC. This encodes CASSERGLETQYF. V is TRBV6-6 and J is TRBJ2-5, with a tentative D call TRBD1 (5 bases). The CDR3 covers 13 residues. The V gene's germline CDR1 is MNHNY and CDR2 SVGAGI (reference sequence). The V gene lost 6 bases and the J gene lost 5 bases, with 13 bases spanning the gap.

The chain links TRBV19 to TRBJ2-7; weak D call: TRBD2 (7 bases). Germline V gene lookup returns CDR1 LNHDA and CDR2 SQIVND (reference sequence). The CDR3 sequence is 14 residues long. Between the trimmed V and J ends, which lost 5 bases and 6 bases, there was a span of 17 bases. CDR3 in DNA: TGTGCCAGTAGTTGGGCGGGGGCTGGATTCGAGCAGTACTTC. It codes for CASSWAGAGFEQYF.

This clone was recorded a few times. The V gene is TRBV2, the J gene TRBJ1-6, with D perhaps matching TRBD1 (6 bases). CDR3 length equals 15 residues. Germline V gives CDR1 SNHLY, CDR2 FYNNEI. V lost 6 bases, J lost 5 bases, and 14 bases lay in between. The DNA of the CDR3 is TGTGCCAGCAGCGGTCGACAGGCAAATAATTCACCCCTCCACTTT. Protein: CASSGRQANNSPLHF.

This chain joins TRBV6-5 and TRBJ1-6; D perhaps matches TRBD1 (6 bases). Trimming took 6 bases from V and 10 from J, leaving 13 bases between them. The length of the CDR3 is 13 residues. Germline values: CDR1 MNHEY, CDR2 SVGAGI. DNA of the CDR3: TGTGCCAGCAGACAGGGTACGAGGTCACCCCTCCACTTT. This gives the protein CASRQGTRSPLHF.

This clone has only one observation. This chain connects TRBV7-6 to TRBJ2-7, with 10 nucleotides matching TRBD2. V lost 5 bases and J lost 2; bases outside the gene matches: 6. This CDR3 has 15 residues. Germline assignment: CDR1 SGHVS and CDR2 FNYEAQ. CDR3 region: CASSQSGGGAYEQYF. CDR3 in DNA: TGTGCCAGCAGCCAAAGCGGGGGGGGCGCCTACGAGCAGTACTTC. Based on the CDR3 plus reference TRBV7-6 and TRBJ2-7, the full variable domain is GAGVSQSPRYKVTKRGQDVALRCDPISGHVSLYWYRQALGQGPEFLTYFNYEAQQDKSGLPNDRFSAERPEGSISTLTIQRTEQRDSAMYRCASSQSGGGAYEQYFGPGTRLTVT.

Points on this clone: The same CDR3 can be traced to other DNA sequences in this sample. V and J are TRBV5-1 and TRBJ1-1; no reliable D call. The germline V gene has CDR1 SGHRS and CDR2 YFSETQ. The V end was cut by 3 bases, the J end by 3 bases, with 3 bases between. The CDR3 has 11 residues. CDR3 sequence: CASSSDTEAFF. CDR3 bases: TGCGCCAGCAGCTCCGACACTGAAGCTTTCTTT.

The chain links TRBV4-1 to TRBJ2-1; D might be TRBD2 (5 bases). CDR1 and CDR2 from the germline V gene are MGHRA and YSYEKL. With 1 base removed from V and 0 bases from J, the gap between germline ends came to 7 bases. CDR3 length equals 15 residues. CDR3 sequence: CASSQGEYSYNEQFF. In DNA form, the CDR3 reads TGCGCCAGCAGCCAAGGGGAGTACTCCTACAATGAGCAGTTCTTC.

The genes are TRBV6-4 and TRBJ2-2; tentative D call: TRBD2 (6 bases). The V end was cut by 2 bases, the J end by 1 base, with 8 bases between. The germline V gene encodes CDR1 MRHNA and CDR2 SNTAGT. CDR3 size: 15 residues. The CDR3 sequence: CASSDVGGNTGELFF. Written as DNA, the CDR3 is TGTGCCAGCAGTGACGTGGGGGGGAACACCGGGGAGCTGTTTTTT.